These 10 T cell receptor beta chains were sequenced from one sample in a study of blood T cell repertoires in COVID-19. The repertoire was sequenced with immunoSEQ multiplex PCR; TCRdb's copy has only in-frame clones and lacks some. The sample shows about 250,000 clones, 82% of them seen only once. What was sequenced was PBMCs or T cells enriched from blood (not recorded which). Receptor source: a middle-aged man who had been exposed to COVID-19.

This clone has a single count. The V gene is TRBV6-5, the J gene TRBJ2-1; tentative D call: TRBD1 (5 bases). The germline V and J ends were trimmed by 7 bases and 9 bases, with 7 bases remaining between them. From germline, CDR1 is MNHEY and CDR2 SVGAGI. The CDR3 runs 10 residues. DNA for the CDR3: TGTGCCAGCAAAAGGGGTGAGCAGTTCTTC. Residues: CASKRGEQFF.

This chain links TRBV7-9 with TRBJ1-6; 9 bases map to TRBD1. J was trimmed by 9 bases and V by 8 bases; bases with no gene match: 8. CDR3 size: 14 residues. Germline V CDR1 and CDR2: SEHNR, FQNEAQ (reference sequence). CDR3 DNA: TGTGCCAGCGGATCCGGGACAGGGTCTTCACCCCTCCACTTT. The encoded protein is CASGSGTGSSPLHF.

The table lists this clone with a few counts. The rearrangement joins TRBV12-3 or TRBV12-4 to TRBJ1-1; the match to TRBD1 covers 7 bases. The CDR3 runs to 12 residues. V gave up 7 bases and J gave up 6 bases; unmatched junction bases: 5. Here the CDR3 reads CASKPDRAEAFF. The DNA for the CDR3 is TGTGCCAGCAAACCAGACAGGGCTGAAGCTTTCTTT.

This clone was detected only a few times. The V call is TRBV29-1, the J call TRBJ1-2; possibly TRBD1 for D (6 bases). Trimming took 7 bases from V and 0 from J, leaving 12 bases between them. This CDR3 spans 13 amino acids. The germline CDR1 and CDR2 sequences are SQVTM and ANQGSEA. CDR3 coding DNA: TGCAGCGCAGCGACAGGAACTAACTATGGCTACACCTTC. Its translation: CSAATGTNYGYTF.

The chain links TRBV18 to TRBJ2-2, with TRBD1 identical over 9 bases. The J segment lost 9 bases and the V segment lost 0 bases, leaving 8 bases of the junction unmatched. The CDR3 is 16 amino acids. In germline, CDR1 is KGHSH, CDR2 LQKENI. The DNA for the CDR3 is TGTGCCAGCTCACCACCGGTCGGGACAGGGAGACGGGAGCTGTTTTTT. It translates to CASSPPVGTGRRELFF.

The chain recombines TRBV5-8 with TRBJ1-2, with TRBD1 identical over 9 bases. Trimming removed 1 base from V and 8 bases from J; junction bases left unmatched: 9. Germline V gene lookup returns CDR1 SGHTS and CDR2 YDEGEE. The CDR3 is 15 residues long. CDR3: CASSLSTGQGNGYTF. CDR3 bases: TGTGCCAGCAGCTTGTCTACGGGACAGGGTAACGGCTACACCTTC.

The chain is built from TRBV30 and TRBJ2-2; TRBD2 agrees at 9 bases. Per the germline V gene, CDR1 is GTSNPN and CDR2 is SVGIG (reference sequence). The CDR3 contains 13 residues. Trimming removed 4 bases from V and 4 bases from J; junction bases left unmatched: 1. The DNA for the CDR3 is TGTGCCTGGACAGCGGGAGGCACCGGGGAGCTGTTTTTT. Its protein is CAWTAGGTGELFF.

This chain connects TRBV7-2 to TRBJ2-4; no clear D gene. The V gene lost 1 base and the J gene lost 11 bases, with 12 bases spanning the gap. Germline V lookup: CDR1 SGHTA, CDR2 FQGNSA. This CDR3 has 13 residues. The CDR3 spells CASSLGAGSLQYF. The CDR3 DNA reads as TGTGCCAGCAGCTTAGGGGCAGGAAGTCTTCAGTACTTC.

V gene TRBV4-1 combines with J gene TRBJ1-2, with 9 nucleotides matching TRBD1. The CDR3 covers 13 residues. V dropped 2 bases and J dropped 6; count of bases not matched to a gene: 1. Germline V gene sequence: CDR1 MGHRA, CDR2 YSYEKL. The CDR3 loop is CASSQTGGNGYTF. The CDR3 DNA follows: TGCGCCAGCAGCCAAACAGGGGGCAATGGCTACACCTTC.

The V and J genes are TRBV19 and TRBJ1-5, with D uncertain. CDR3 length equals 17 residues. In germline, CDR1 is LNHDA, CDR2 SQIVND (reference sequence). The V gene lost 1 base and the J gene lost 7 bases, with 20 bases spanning the gap. CDR3 loop: CASSIGGREVPQQPQHF. Here the CDR3 DNA reads TGTGCCAGTAGTATAGGTGGGAGGGAGGTCCCCCAGCAGCCCCAGCATTTT. The full variable domain, with the rest looked up from reference TRBV19 and TRBJ1-5, is DGGITQSPKYLFRKEGQNVTLSCEQNLNHDAMYWYRQDPGQGLRLIYYSQIVNDFQKGDIAEGYSVSREKKESFPLTVTSAQKNPTAFYLCASSIGGREVPQQPQHFGDGTRLSIL.